This T cell receptor (beta chain) derives from a study of blood T cell repertoires in COVID-19. Study information: The origin of the acute and convalescent COVID-19 samples was the United States, Italy and Spain.

In the original analysis: For nucleated cells, counts were estimated from reference gene primer amplification. Clones were read by immunoSEQ multiplex PCR, and TCRdb kept only the in-frame ones, dropping some. V and J calls and clone size follow that table, whereas D and trimming were derived from the DNA. The data contain 140,000 to 150,000 clones, around 81% of them singletons. This CDR3 is 15 amino acids long. Germline-derived CDR1 and CDR2 are SGHRS and YFSETQ. Between the trimmed V and J ends, which lost 4 bases and 0 bases, there was a span of 13 bases. This TCR was recovered from a human donor in a cohort sampled during active COVID-19. The sample consisted of peripheral blood. The chain is built from TRBV5-1 and TRBJ2-5, with D perhaps matching TRBD1 (7 bases). The CDR3 bases are TGCGCCAGCAGCCCCCAGGGGGGCCACCAAGAGACCCAGTACTTC. Residues: CASSPQGGHQETQYF.